These T cell receptor beta chains were read from a single sample in a study of T-cell memory formation after mild COVID-19. One entry per CDR3 protein, called by TCRdb with MiXCR from the 5' RACE reads. Among roughly 110,000 distinct CDR3 sequences, approximately 21% were seen once, and the ten largest hold under 50%. The sequencing input was PBMCs or a T cell subset sorted from them (not recorded which). All receptors derive from a young man who had mild COVID-19 (a few samples of this study predate the infection). Cell type and time point are not known. Each CDR3 is given with its conserved first and last residue. The D gene is left open where the match is weak. For some rows the clone size is stated as once, few or many, or as a class when expanded; others skip it.

J gene | D gene | clone size | V gene | CDR3 protein | CDR3 DNA
TRBJ1-2 | NA | NA | TRBV4-1 | CASRSSQARGDYGYTF | TGCGCCAGCCGATCAAGCCAGGCGCGGGGGGACTATGGCTACACCTTC
TRBJ2-2 | NA | NA | TRBV20-1 | CSARDQPGQNTGELFF | TGCAGTGCTAGAGATCAGCCGGGACAGAACACCGGGGAGCTGTTTTTT
TRBJ2-7 | NA | NA | TRBV5-1 | CASSLRQKVVFFGEQYF | TGCGCCAGCAGCTTGCGTCAGAAGGTAGTTTTTTTCGGCGAGCAGTACTTC
TRBJ1-1 | NA | NA | TRBV15 | CATSPGVRTEAFF | TGTGCCACCAGCCCGGGGGTGAGGACTGAAGCTTTCTTT
TRBJ2-5 | TRBD1 | NA | TRBV9 | CASSVEGTGVETQYF | TGTGCCAGCAGCGTAGAAGGGACAGGGGTAGAGACCCAGTACTTC
TRBJ1-2 | NA | NA | TRBV4-1 | CASSQVRTVLNYGYTF | TGCGCCAGCAGCCAAGTAAGGACAGTGCTGAACTATGGCTACACCTTC
TRBJ2-1 | NA | few | TRBV11-2 | CASSFSASGTEQFF | TGTGCCAGCAGCTTTTCCGCATCGGGTACTGAGCAGTTCTTC
TRBJ2-1 | NA | NA | TRBV7-9 | CASSLGPTEQFF | TGTGCCAGCAGCTTAGGGCCAACCGAGCAGTTCTTC
TRBJ2-3 | NA | NA | TRBV4-1 | CASREGSTDTQYF | TGCGCCAGCCGAGAGGGAAGCACAGATACGCAGTATTTT
TRBJ2-2 | NA | NA | TRBV7-6 | CASSPLPGTGELFF | TGTGCCAGCAGCCCCCTACCGGGCACCGGGGAGCTGTTTTTT
TRBJ1-1 | NA | few | TRBV4-2 | CASSQGGEAFF | TGTGCCAGCAGCCAGGGGGGGGAAGCTTTCTTT
TRBJ2-3 | TRBD2 | few | TRBV4-3 | CASSPGLAGGGTDTQYF | TGCGCCAGCAGCCCAGGACTAGCGGGGGGCGGCACAGATACGCAGTATTTT
TRBJ2-3 | NA | few | TRBV7-6 | CASSTPPSYTQYF | TGTGCCAGCAGCACCCCGCCGAGTTATACGCAGTATTTT
TRBJ1-4 | TRBD1 | NA | TRBV7-9 | CASSPVQGNWEKLFF | TGTGCCAGCAGCCCTGTACAGGGGAATTGGGAAAAACTGTTTTTT
TRBJ2-1 | TRBD2 | NA | TRBV7-9 | CASSPGLAGTNEQFF | TGTGCCAGCAGCCCGGGACTAGCGGGGACCAATGAGCAGTTCTTC
TRBJ2-1 | NA | NA | TRBV10-1 | CASSESRVGYNEQFF | TGCGCCAGCAGTGAGTCCCGGGTAGGATACAATGAGCAGTTCTTC
TRBJ1-2 | TRBD1 | few | TRBV9 | CASSVATGASYTF | TGTGCCAGCAGCGTTGCAACAGGGGCGAGCTACACCTTC
TRBJ2-3 | TRBD2 | many | TRBV7-2 | CASRGLAGNTDTQYF | TGTGCCAGCAGGGGACTAGCGGGGAATACAGATACGCAGTATTTT
TRBJ2-5 | TRBD2 | NA | TRBV7-3 | CASSPQGVQRGDPHQETQYF | TGTGCCAGCAGCCCCCAGGGTGTCCAGCGGGGGGACCCACACCAAGAGACCCAGTACTTC
TRBJ2-7 | NA | NA | TRBV27 | CASSLSLGSNEQYF | TGTGCCAGCAGTTTATCGTTAGGATCCAACGAGCAGTACTTC
TRBJ1-2 | NA | NA | TRBV29-1 | CSALTGSRDGYTF | TGCAGCGCCCTAACGGGGAGCCGGGACGGCTACACCTTC
TRBJ2-1 | NA | few | TRBV4-1 | CASSQIYGAYNEQFF | TGCGCCAGCAGCCAGATCTACGGAGCCTACAATGAGCAGTTCTTC
TRBJ1-4 | TRBD1 | few | TRBV12-3/TRBV12-4 | CASTSDRGEGTNEKLFF | TGTGCCAGCACCTCGGACAGGGGCGAGGGAACTAATGAAAAACTGTTTTTT
TRBJ2-3 | TRBD2 | NA | TRBV11-2 | CASSSGGTSGELATQYF | TGTGCCAGCAGCTCGGGAGGGACTAGCGGGGAGTTGGCTACGCAGTATTTT
TRBJ2-3 | NA | few | TRBV10-2 | CASSDKGGTQYF | TGCGCCAGCAGTGATAAAGGCGGTACGCAGTATTTT
TRBJ2-4 | NA | many | TRBV6-1 | CASSEAGQNIQYF | TGTGCCAGCAGTGAAGCGGGGCAAAACATTCAGTACTTC
TRBJ2-1 | NA | few | TRBV20-1 | CSARGLDNRNEQFF | TGCAGTGCTAGGGGGCTAGACAACCGAAATGAGCAGTTCTTC
TRBJ2-1 | NA | NA | TRBV4-1 | CASSHVRDIHYNEQFF | TGCGCCAGCAGCCATGTCCGGGACATCCACTACAATGAGCAGTTCTTC
TRBJ2-1 | TRBD2 | NA | TRBV11-2 | CASSLTPGLAGGGNEQFF | TGTGCCAGCAGCTTAACGCCGGGACTAGCGGGGGGCGGGAATGAGCAGTTCTTC
TRBJ2-6 | NA | NA | TRBV15 | CATSRAYGSGANVLTF | TGTGCCACCAGCAGAGCTTACGGCTCTGGGGCCAACGTCCTGACTTTC
TRBJ2-3 | NA | NA | TRBV4-1 | CASSQVVTRTDTQYF | TGCGCCAGCAGCCAAGTGGTGACGCGCACAGATACGCAGTATTTT
TRBJ2-1 | NA | NA | TRBV7-9 | CASSPVGNEQFF | TGTGCCAGCAGCCCAGTAGGCAATGAGCAGTTCTTC
TRBJ2-5 | TRBD2 | NA | TRBV12-3/TRBV12-4 | CASSRLAGYQETQYF | TGTGCCAGCAGTCGACTAGCGGGGTACCAAGAGACCCAGTACTTC
TRBJ2-5 | NA | NA | TRBV4-3 | CASSQEESIIETQYF | TGCGCCAGCAGCCAAGAGGAGTCCATTATCGAGACCCAGTACTTC
TRBJ2-7 | NA | NA | TRBV7-9 | CASSPDYRDEQYF | TGTGCCAGCAGCCCAGATTACAGGGACGAGCAGTACTTC